The present TCR beta chain was sequenced within a study of tumor-infiltrating lymphocytes in oesophageal squamous cell carcinoma. From the PCR reads, TCRdb called clonotypes with MiXCR, one entry per CDR3 protein. Of 15,000 to 25,000 distinct CDR3 sequences listed, roughly 39% are singletons. By share of the sample, this clonotype is medium-sized. The TCR was taken from a male donor with esophageal squamous cell carcinoma. Sequences were obtained from normal esophageal tissue next to the tumor.

In DNA form, the CDR3 reads TGTGCCAGCAGCCCGACCCCTAGCGGGAGATCTGGGGAGCTGTTTTTT. Residues: CASSPTPSGRSGELFF. The chain links TRBV7-3 to TRBJ2-2, with TRBD2 matching 10 bases. Losses at the gene ends were 5 bases for V and 8 bases for J; bases not matched to a gene: 11. Germline loops: CDR1 SGHTA, CDR2 FQGTGA. This CDR3 has 16 residues.